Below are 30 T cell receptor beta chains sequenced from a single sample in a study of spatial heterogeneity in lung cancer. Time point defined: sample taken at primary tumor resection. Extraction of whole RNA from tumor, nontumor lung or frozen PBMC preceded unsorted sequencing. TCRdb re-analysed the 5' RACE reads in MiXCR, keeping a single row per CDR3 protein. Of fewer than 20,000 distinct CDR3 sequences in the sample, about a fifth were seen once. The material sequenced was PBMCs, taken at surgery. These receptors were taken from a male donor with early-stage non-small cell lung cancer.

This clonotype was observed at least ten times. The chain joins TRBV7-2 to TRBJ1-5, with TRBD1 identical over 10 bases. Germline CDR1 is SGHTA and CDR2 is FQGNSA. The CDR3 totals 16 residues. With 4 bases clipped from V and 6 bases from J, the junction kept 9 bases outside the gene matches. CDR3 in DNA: TGTGCCAGCAGCTGGGACTCCGGGACAGGGGTTCAGCCCCAGCATTTT. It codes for CASSWDSGTGVQPQHF.

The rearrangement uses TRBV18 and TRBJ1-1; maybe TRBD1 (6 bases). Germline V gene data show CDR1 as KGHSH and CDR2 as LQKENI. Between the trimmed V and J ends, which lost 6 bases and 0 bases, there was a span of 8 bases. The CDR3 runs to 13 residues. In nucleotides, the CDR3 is TGTGCCAGCTCTACAGGGTTGAACACTGAAGCTTTCTTT. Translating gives CASSTGLNTEAFF. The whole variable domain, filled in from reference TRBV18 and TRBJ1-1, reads NAGVMQNPRHLVRRRGQEARLRCSPMKGHSHVYWYRQLPEEGLKFMVYLQKENIIDESGMPKERFSAEFPKEGPSILRIQQVVRGDSAAYFCASSTGLNTEAFFGQGTRLTVV.

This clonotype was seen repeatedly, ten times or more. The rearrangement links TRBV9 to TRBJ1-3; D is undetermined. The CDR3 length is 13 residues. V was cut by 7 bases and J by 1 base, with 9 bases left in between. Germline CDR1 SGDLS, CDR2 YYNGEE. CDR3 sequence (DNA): TGTGCCAGCCGGGGAATTTCTGGAAACACCATATATTTT. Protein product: CASRGISGNTIYF.

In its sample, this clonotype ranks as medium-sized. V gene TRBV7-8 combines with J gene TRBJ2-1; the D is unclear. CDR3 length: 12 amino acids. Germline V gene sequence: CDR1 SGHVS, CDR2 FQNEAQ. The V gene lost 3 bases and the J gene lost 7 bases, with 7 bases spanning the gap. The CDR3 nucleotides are TGTGCCAGCAGCTTTAGGAAAAATGAGCAGTTCTTC. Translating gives CASSFRKNEQFF.

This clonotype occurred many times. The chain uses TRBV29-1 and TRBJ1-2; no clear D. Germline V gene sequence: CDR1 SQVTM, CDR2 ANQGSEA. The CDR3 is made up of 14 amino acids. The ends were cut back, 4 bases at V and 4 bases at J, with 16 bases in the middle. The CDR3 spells CSVAKDGGIYGYTF. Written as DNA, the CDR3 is TGCAGCGTTGCAAAGGATGGAGGGATCTATGGCTACACCTTC.

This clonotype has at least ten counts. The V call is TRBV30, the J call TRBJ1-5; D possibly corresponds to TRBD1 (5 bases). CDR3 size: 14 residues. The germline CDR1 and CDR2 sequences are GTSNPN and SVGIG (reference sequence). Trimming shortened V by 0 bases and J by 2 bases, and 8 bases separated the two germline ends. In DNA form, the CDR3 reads TGTGCCTGGAGTGTACCACAGGGCAATCAGCCCCAGCATTTT. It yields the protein CAWSVPQGNQPQHF.

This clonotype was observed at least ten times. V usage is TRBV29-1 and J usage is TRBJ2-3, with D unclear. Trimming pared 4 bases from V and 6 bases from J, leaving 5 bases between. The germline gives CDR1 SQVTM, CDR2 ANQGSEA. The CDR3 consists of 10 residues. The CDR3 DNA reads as TGCAGCGTTGGCGAGGATACGCAGTATTTT. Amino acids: CSVGEDTQYF.

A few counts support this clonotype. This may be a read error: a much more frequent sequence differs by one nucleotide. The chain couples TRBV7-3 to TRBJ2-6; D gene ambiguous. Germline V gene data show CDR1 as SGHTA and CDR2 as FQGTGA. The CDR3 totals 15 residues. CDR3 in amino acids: CASSSLSSGVNVLTF. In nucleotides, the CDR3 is TGTGCCAGCAGCTCCTTGAGCTCTGGGGTCAACGTCCTGACTTTC. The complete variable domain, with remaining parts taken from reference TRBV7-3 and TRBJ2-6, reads GAGVSQTPSNKVTEKGKYVELRCDPISGHTALYWYRQSLGQGPEFLIYFQGTGAADDSGLPNDRFFAVRPEGSVSTLKIQRTERGDSAVYLCASSSLSSGVNVLTFGAGSRLTVL.

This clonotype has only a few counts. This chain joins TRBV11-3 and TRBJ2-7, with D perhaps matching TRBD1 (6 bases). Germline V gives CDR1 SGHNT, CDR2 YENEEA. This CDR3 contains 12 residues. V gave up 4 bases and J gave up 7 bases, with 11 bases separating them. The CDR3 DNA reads TGTGCCAGCAGCTCAGGGGTAGGAGAGCAGTACTTC. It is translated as CASSSGVGEQYF.

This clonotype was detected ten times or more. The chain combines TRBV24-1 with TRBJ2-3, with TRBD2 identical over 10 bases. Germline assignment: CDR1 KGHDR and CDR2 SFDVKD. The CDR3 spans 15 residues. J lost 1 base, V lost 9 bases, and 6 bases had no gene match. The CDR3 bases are TGTGCCACCTCAGTAGGGACTAGCGGCACAGATACGCAGTATTTT. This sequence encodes CATSVGTSGTDTQYF.

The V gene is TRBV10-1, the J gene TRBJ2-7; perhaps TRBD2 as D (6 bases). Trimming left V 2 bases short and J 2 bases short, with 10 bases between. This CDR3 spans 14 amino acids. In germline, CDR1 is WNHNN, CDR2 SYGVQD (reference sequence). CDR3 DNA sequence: TGCGCCAGCAGTGAGGGGACTTTAACCTACGAGCAGTACTTC. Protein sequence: CASSEGTLTYEQYF.

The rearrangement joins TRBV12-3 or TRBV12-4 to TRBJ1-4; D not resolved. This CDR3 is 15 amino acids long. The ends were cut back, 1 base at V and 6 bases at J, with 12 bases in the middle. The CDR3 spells CASSLGVDHDEKLFF. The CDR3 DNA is TGTGCCAGCAGTTTAGGGGTAGATCACGATGAAAAACTGTTTTTT.

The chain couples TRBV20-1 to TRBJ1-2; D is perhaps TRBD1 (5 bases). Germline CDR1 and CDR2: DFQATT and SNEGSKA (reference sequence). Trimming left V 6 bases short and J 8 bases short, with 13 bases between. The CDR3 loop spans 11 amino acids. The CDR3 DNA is TGCAGTGCCCCCGTGGGGCAGGGCTACACCTTC. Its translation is CSAPVGQGYTF.

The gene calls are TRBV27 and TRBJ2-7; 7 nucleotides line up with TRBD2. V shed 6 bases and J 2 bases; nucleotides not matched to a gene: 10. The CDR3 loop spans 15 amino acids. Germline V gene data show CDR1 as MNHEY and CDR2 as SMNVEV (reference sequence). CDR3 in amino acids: CASSLAAGGTYEQYF. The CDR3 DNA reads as TGTGCCAGCAGCCTTGCCGCCGGGGGGACCTACGAGCAGTACTTC.

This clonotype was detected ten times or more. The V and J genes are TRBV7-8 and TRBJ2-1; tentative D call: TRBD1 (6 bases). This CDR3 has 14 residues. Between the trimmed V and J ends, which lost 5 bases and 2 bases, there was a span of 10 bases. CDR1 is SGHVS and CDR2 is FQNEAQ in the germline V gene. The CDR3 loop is CASSPGEPYNEQFF. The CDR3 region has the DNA TGTGCCAGCAGCCCAGGGGAACCCTACAATGAGCAGTTCTTC.

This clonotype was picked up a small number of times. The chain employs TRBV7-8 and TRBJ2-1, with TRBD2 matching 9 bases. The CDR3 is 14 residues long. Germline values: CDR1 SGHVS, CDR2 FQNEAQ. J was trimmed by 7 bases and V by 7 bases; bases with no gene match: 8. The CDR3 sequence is CASTSGTSYNEQFF. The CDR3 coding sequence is TGTGCCAGCACCAGTGGGACTAGCTATAATGAGCAGTTCTTC. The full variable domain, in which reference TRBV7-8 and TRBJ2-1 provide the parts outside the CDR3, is GAGVSQSPRYKVAKRGQDVALRCDPISGHVSLFWYQQALGQGPEFLTYFQNEAQLDKSGLPSDRFFAERPEGSVSTLKIQRTQQEDSAVYLCASTSGTSYNEQFFGPGTRLTVL.

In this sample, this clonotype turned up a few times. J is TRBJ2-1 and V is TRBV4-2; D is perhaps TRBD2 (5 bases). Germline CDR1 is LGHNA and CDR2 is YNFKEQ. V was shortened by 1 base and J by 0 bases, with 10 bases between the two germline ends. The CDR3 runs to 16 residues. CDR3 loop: CASSQVLAGSYNEQFF. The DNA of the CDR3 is TGTGCCAGCAGCCAAGTGCTAGCCGGCTCCTACAATGAGCAGTTCTTC.

The CDR3 DNA reads TGTGCCAGCAGCCCTATCAGTAGCGGGGGGGCCTGGGAGACCCAGTACTTC. It encodes CASSPISSGGAWETQYF. The chain has TRBV7-6 and TRBJ2-5, with 11 bases matching TRBD2. V dropped 5 bases and J dropped 5; count of bases not matched to a gene: 13. Per germline, CDR1 SGHVS and CDR2 FNYEAQ. The CDR3 consists of 17 residues.

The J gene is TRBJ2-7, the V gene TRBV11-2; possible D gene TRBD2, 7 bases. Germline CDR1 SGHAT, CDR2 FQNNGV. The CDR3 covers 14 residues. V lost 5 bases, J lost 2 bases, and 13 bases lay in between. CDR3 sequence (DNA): TGTGCCAGCAGCAGGGGGGGTTCTACCTACGAGCAGTACTTC. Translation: CASSRGGSTYEQYF.

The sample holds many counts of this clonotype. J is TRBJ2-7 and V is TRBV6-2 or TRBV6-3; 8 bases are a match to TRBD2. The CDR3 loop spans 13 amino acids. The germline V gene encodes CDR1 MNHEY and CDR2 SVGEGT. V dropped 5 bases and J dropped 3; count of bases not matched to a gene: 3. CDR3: CASSAGTSYEQYF. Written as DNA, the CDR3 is TGTGCCAGCAGTGCGGGGACTAGCTACGAGCAGTACTTC.

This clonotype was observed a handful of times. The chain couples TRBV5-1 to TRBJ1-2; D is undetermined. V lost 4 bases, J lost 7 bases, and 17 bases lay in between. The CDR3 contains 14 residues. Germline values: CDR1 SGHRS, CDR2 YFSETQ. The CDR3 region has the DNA TGCGCCAGCAGCGAGGGAGCCTCCTCCCTTGGCTACACCTTC. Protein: CASSEGASSLGYTF.

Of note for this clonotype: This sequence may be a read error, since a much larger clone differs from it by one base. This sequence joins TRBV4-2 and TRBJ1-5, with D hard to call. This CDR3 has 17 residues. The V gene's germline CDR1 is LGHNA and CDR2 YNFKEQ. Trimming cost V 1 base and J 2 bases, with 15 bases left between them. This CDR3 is CASSQVVYVEGNQPQHF. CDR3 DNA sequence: TGTGCCAGCAGCCAAGTCGTCTATGTGGAGGGCAATCAGCCCCAGCATTTT.

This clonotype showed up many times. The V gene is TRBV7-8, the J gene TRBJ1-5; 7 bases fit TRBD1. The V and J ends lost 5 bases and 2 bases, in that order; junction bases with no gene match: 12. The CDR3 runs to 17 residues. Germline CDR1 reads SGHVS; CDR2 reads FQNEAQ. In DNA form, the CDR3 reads TGTGCCAGCAGCACCTCAAGACAGGGAGCCCGCAATCAGCCCCAGCATTTT. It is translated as CASSTSRQGARNQPQHF.

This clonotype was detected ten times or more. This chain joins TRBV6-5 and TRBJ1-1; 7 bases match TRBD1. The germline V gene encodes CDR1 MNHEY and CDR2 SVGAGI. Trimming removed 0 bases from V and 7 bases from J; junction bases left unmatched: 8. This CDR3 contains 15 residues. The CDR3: CASSYSRQGFGEAFF. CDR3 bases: TGTGCCAGCAGTTACTCGAGACAGGGATTTGGTGAAGCTTTCTTT.

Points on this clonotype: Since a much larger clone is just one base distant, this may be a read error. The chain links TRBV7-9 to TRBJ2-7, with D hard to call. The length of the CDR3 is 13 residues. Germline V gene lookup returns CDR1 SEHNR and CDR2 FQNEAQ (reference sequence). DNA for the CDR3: TGTGCCTGCAGCCCCGCCGGACGCTACGAGCAGTACTTC. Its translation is CACSPAGRYEQYF.

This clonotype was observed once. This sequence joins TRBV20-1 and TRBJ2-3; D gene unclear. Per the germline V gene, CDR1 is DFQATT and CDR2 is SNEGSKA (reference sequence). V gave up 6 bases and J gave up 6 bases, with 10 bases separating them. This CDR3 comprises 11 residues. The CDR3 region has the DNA TGCAGTGCAAAGTTCGGCGATACGCAGTATTTT. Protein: CSAKFGDTQYF.

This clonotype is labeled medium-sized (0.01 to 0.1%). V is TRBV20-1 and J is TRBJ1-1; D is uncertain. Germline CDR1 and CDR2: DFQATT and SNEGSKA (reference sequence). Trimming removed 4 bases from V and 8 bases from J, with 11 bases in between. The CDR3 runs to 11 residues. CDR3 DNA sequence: TGCAGTGCTAAATCCCCCCCGGAAGCTTTCTTT. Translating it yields CSAKSPPEAFF.

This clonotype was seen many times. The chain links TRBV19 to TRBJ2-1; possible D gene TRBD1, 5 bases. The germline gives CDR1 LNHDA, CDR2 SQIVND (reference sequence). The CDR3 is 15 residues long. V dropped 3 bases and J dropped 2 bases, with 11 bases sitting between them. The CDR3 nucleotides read TGTGCCAGTAGTATGGGGCTAGGGCCCTACAATGAGCAGTTCTTC. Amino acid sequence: CASSMGLGPYNEQFF.

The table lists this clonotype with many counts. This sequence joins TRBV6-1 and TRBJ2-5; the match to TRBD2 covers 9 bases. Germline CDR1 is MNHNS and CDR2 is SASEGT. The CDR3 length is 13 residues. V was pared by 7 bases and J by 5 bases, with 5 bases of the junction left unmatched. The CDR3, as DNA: TGTGCCAGCAAGCGGGGGGCCGGGGAGACCCAGTACTTC. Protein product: CASKRGAGETQYF.

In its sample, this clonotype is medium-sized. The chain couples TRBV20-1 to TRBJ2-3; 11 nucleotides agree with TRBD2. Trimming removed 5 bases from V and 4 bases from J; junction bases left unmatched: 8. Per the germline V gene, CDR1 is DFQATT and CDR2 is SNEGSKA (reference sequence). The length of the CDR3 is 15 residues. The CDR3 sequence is CSALSTSGSSDTQYF. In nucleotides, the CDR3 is TGCAGTGCTCTCAGCACTAGCGGGAGTTCAGATACGCAGTATTTT.